The rows below give T cell receptor beta chains drawn from one sample of a study of cytotoxic CD8 clonotypes in ibrutinib-treated CLL. The method was immunoSEQ multiplex PCR; TCRdb's version includes in-frame clones alone and lacks a portion of them. The sample includes tens of thousands of clones, approximately 70% seen only once; the top ten take about 22%. Sequenced here: PBMCs, sampled after 24 months of ibrutinib treatment. Every receptor here comes from a human donor with chronic lymphocytic leukemia. The conserved cysteine and the conserved F or W are not part of the CDR3 here. Each record gives: V gene, J gene, CDR3 length, CDR3 protein.

v_gene: TRBV6-5; j_gene: TRBJ1-1; len: 13; CDR3aa: ASTRFYGMNTEAF
v_gene: TRBV5-1; j_gene: TRBJ2-7; len: 13; CDR3aa: ASSLGGGSLHEQY
v_gene: TRBV7-6; j_gene: TRBJ2-3; len: 15; CDR3aa: ASSLALGSRGADTQY
v_gene: TRBV30; j_gene: TRBJ1-5; len: 11; CDR3aa: AWSGQGDQPQH
v_gene: TRBV11-2; j_gene: TRBJ1-4; len: 12; CDR3aa: ASSSLGTGGKLF
v_gene: TRBV15; j_gene: TRBJ2-1; len: 11; CDR3aa: ATSRDRLGWRF
v_gene: TRBV13; j_gene: TRBJ2-1; len: 13; CDR3aa: ASVAGGSSYNEQF
v_gene: TRBV30; j_gene: TRBJ1-1; len: 13; CDR3aa: AWSDNRGWVTEAF
v_gene: TRBV11-1; j_gene: TRBJ2-1; len: 16; CDR3aa: ASSLRGVGWNTYNEQF
v_gene: TRBV5-1; j_gene: TRBJ1-1; len: 11; CDR3aa: ASSAAGKREAF
v_gene: TRBV6-5; j_gene: TRBJ2-1; len: 11; CDR3aa: ASSARLGDEQF
v_gene: TRBV29-1; j_gene: TRBJ2-7; len: 12; CDR3aa: SVEGGGVTYEQY
v_gene: TRBV6-6; j_gene: TRBJ1-1; len: 10; CDR3aa: ASSSQGTEAF
v_gene: TRBV2; j_gene: TRBJ2-7; len: 13; CDR3aa: ASSEIFRGSDEQY
v_gene: TRBV29-1; j_gene: TRBJ1-1; len: 9; CDR3aa: SVLWNTEAF
v_gene: TRBV7-9; j_gene: TRBJ1-6; len: 15; CDR3aa: ASSRPGGLSYNSPLH
v_gene: TRBV11-2; j_gene: TRBJ2-5; len: 13; CDR3aa: ASSFGTRGPETQY